The rows below give T cell receptor beta chains drawn from one sample of a study of circulating and synovial CD4+ cells in juvenile arthritis. Sequencing used immunoSEQ multiplex PCR; TCRdb keeps in-frame clones, though not all of them. Among around 30,000 clones listed, more than 90% were seen once. What was sequenced was CD4+ T cells from blood. The receptors come from a human donor with juvenile idiopathic arthritis. The CDR3 runs from the conserved cysteine through the conserved F or W. A D gene is named only where the DNA matches it firmly. Rows give clone size only sometimes, using once, few, many, or a class for an expanded clone.

v_call: TRBV7-9; clone_size: .; d_call: .; j_call: TRBJ2-2; cdr3_aa: CASTQLAGQGGTGELFF; cdr3_nt: TGTGCCAGCACCCAGTTAGCGGGACAGGGCGGCACCGGGGAGCTGTTTTTT
v_call: TRBV29-1; clone_size: .; d_call: .; j_call: TRBJ2-7; cdr3_aa: CSVEDLPFYEQYF; cdr3_nt: TGCAGCGTTGAAGATCTCCCCTTCTACGAGCAGTACTTC
v_call: TRBV7-3; clone_size: .; d_call: .; j_call: TRBJ1-1; cdr3_aa: CASSPGLITEAFF; cdr3_nt: TGTGCCAGCAGTCCCGGACTGATCACTGAAGCTTTCTTT
v_call: TRBV10-2; clone_size: .; d_call: TRBD2; j_call: TRBJ2-1; cdr3_aa: CASSELAGGNEQFF; cdr3_nt: TGCGCCAGCAGTGAACTAGCGGGAGGCAATGAGCAGTTCTTC
v_call: TRBV4-1; clone_size: few; d_call: TRBD1; j_call: TRBJ2-1; cdr3_aa: CASTALPGTDSYNEQFF; cdr3_nt: TGCGCCAGCACTGCGCTCCCCGGGACAGACTCCTACAATGAGCAGTTCTTC
v_call: TRBV30; clone_size: .; d_call: .; j_call: TRBJ2-5; cdr3_aa: CAARLPIAQETQYF; cdr3_nt: TGTGCCGCCCGACTCCCCATTGCCCAAGAGACCCAGTACTTC
v_call: TRBV6-1; clone_size: .; d_call: .; j_call: TRBJ2-3; cdr3_aa: CASSEVNLRVRTDTQYF; cdr3_nt: TGTGCCAGCAGTGAAGTTAATCTCAGGGTTCGCACAGATACGCAGTATTTT
v_call: TRBV18; clone_size: .; d_call: .; j_call: TRBJ1-1; cdr3_aa: CASSPYEQSRRMNTEAFF; cdr3_nt: TGTGCCAGCTCACCCTATGAACAGAGTAGAAGAATGAACACTGAAGCTTTCTTT
v_call: TRBV5-4; clone_size: once; d_call: TRBD2; j_call: TRBJ2-7; cdr3_aa: CASGTSGVSYEQYF; cdr3_nt: TGTGCCAGCGGTACTAGCGGGGTCTCCTACGAGCAGTACTTC
v_call: TRBV27; clone_size: .; d_call: TRBD1; j_call: TRBJ2-7; cdr3_aa: CASISRDRAYEQYF; cdr3_nt: TGTGCCAGCATATCCCGGGACAGGGCTTACGAGCAGTACTTC
v_call: TRBV4-1; clone_size: .; d_call: TRBD1; j_call: TRBJ2-7; cdr3_aa: CASSRDPGQQFYEQYF; cdr3_nt: TGCGCCAGCAGCAGGGATCCGGGACAGCAATTCTACGAGCAGTACTTC
v_call: TRBV27; clone_size: .; d_call: TRBD1; j_call: TRBJ2-7; cdr3_aa: CASRTRDSPYEQYF; cdr3_nt: TGTGCCAGCAGAACCCGGGACAGTCCCTACGAGCAGTACTTC
v_call: TRBV28; clone_size: .; d_call: .; j_call: TRBJ2-1; cdr3_aa: CASSSVLSSYNEQFF; cdr3_nt: TGTGCCAGCAGTTCGGTATTGAGCTCCTACAATGAGCAGTTCTTC
v_call: TRBV4-2; clone_size: .; d_call: .; j_call: TRBJ2-5; cdr3_aa: CASSQEQGPGTQYF; cdr3_nt: TGTGCCAGCAGCCAAGAGCAGGGGCCAGGGACCCAGTACTTC
v_call: TRBV6-5; clone_size: .; d_call: TRBD1; j_call: TRBJ2-7; cdr3_aa: CASSYTGGEGSYEQYF; cdr3_nt: TGTGCCAGCAGTTACACAGGGGGAGAGGGCTCCTACGAGCAGTACTTC
v_call: TRBV11-2; clone_size: .; d_call: TRBD1; j_call: TRBJ1-2; cdr3_aa: CATGTGGYGYTF; cdr3_nt: TGTGCCACCGGGACAGGGGGGTATGGCTACACCTTC